The T cell receptor beta chain under discussion was sequenced for a study of cytomegalovirus exposure and HLA in healthy donors (TCRdb year 2017). For the study in its entirety: In an earlier analysis of 550 to 750 of the donors, 250 to 300 Gb of sequence data and some 120 million unique TCR beta sequences from roughly 190 million T cells were reported. A later genetic analysis used genome-wide SNP genotypes for 398 of the 666 donors, treating that subset as a discovery cohort. Rather than using new phenotypic data, the later analysis identified candidate immune exposures from TCR beta sequences and from how often those sequences occurred across donors. The study was designed to test whether signatures of past pathogen exposure could be identified by cataloging public T cell receptors. HLA typing covered class I and class II loci at four-digit resolution. Among almost 400 genotyped donors of the cohort, an average of 235,054 unique TCR beta nucleotide sequences were sequenced per donor, about a sixth of them non-productive. A later analysis re-examined previously published TCR beta repertoires from just over 650 donors and added high-resolution HLA genotyping to investigate patterns of TCR occurrence. An early release that covered fewer than 750 HLA-typed donors contained about 300 gigabases of sequencing data and around 85 million unique TCR sequences. The study profiled the T cell repertoires of about 720 subjects by immunosequencing and related them to cytomegalovirus serostatus. An earlier analysis of 450 to 750 of the donors used high-throughput TCR beta sequencing to judge whether each TCR beta V gene segment behaved as functional or pseudogenic. Four or five DR-DQ haplotypes were handled as single units for association and clustering because linkage in the cohort was strong. To predict cytomegalovirus infection status, the study combined high-throughput TCR immunosequencing, statistical association of individual TCRs with disease status, and machine learning. In addition to the first cohort of 650 to 750 subjects, a separate validation cohort of 120 different subjects was used. All discovery cohort repertoires had been generated using a single sequencing platform. Of the roughly 400 genotyped donors, roughly 80% fell in the genetic ancestry cluster associated with self-reported Caucasian donors. Typing coverage differed by locus: A, B, C, DRB1 and DQB1 were typed in roughly 620-640 donors, DQA1 in roughly 510, DPA1 in 600 to 610, and DPB1 in 400 to 480. Alongside the repertoire data, information on donor age, sex, ethnicity and CMV serostatus was compiled. The study at large found these results: The 87-base-pair reads could not distinguish some IMGT-functional V segments, including TRBV6-2 and TRBV6-3, so those segments were excluded. A few of the identified cytomegalovirus-associated TCR beta chains were confirmed in vitro to be specific for cytomegalovirus antigens. The sequencing pipeline was judged likely to have produced a cluster of highly shared sequence variants as a technical artifact. Presence/absence analyses assumed roughly uniform sequencing depth across donors, an assumption that may not hold. In this cohort, only TCR beta chains were sequenced, and detectable features were limited by the absence of alpha or paired-chain data. Most CMV-associated TCR beta chains appeared to be HLA-restricted in a later analysis, and the HLA associations seemed to be driven largely by CMV exposure. A further reported finding was that TCR beta sequences accurately predicted the HLA-A and HLA-B alleles for most subjects in the first cohort. For the cohort, immune exposure information was limited to CMV serostatus. Linkage disequilibrium might explain the correlated functional status among segregating V segments, but an unknown experimental factor could not be excluded. A later analysis found that HLA-associated TCR beta chains were more clonally expanded and had lower generation probabilities than equally common non-associated chains. In an earlier analysis of some 640 of the donors, most TCR beta V segments were observed in productive rearrangements about 90% or about 30% of the time, broadly matching IMGT annotations. Because counts were too low, about 15 rarely observed V segments, including chromosome 9 orphons, were left out of the earlier analysis of 500 to 650 of the donors. According to a later analysis, parvovirus B19, influenza, CMV and Epstein-Barr virus appeared linked to several top co-occurrence clusters. At a false discovery rate of 0.05, a later analysis linked roughly 17,000 TCR beta sequences to specific HLA alleles. The authors suggested that the approach could potentially be generalized to other disease states and immunological phenotypes. Assigning TCR associations to individual alleles was difficult when HLA alleles, especially DR and DQ, strongly co-occurred. Because HLA typing was unavailable for some donors at each locus, only the typed subset was used in association tests. Compared with the roughly 720-donor mean, donors in an Asian-associated ancestry cluster had fewer N-insertions in productive TCRs, according to a later genetic analysis. Cytomegalovirus status was reported to be diagnosed by the classifier with high specificity and sensitivity in both the original and validation cohorts. Most TCR sequences were seen in very few donors, while some public TCRs were found in many individuals. The study listed approximately 150 TCR beta chains as associated with cytomegalovirus. In a later genetic analysis, a missense DCLRE1C variant was associated with V-gene and J-gene trimming of TCR beta chains, and the association was replicated in an independent cohort. In a later analysis, the rate of TCR association differed among HLA loci, with DRB1 alleles having the most associated TCRs and HLA-C alleles having the fewest.

Turning to this clone: Its antigen has not been determined. Within one base of it there is no much larger clone, and no base qualities were kept.

Including cysteine and phenylalanine, the CDR3 has 17 amino acids. Only the CDR3 DNA is retained, 51 bases long and in frame from the first base. Trimming takes 2 bases off V and 1 base off J; junction bases not matched to a gene: 8. The CDR1 and CDR2 encoded by the germline V gene are SGDLS and YYNGEE. Library method: the immunoSEQ multiplex PCR assay. For the multiplex PCR, a mixture combining 60 forward primers for TCR Vbeta segments and 13 reverse primers for TCR Jbeta segments was used. Amplification of the CDR3 region of rearranged TCR beta genes was performed with a multiplex PCR assay on genomic DNA. Amplified TCR beta libraries were sequenced as 87-base-pair reads on the Illumina HiSeq System. The authors' analysis ran thus. In a later analysis, tens of millions of unique TCR beta chains were counted across the approximately 640 repertoires, and roughly 11 million of these chains were shared by at least two donors. To remove PCR and sequencing errors, raw reads were error-corrected and collapsed into unique sequences using a nearest-neighbor algorithm that merged closely related sequences. V, D and J gene segments were assigned by aligning CDR3 sequences to IMGT reference sequences. For a sequence to be retained, at least a six-nucleotide match to both a V gene segment and a J gene segment was required. A rearrangement counted as productive if the CDR3 had no stop codons and remained in frame with V and J, and every other rearrangement counted as non-productive. CDR3 was defined by IMGT convention, running from the second conserved V-encoded cysteine to the conserved J-encoded phenylalanine. The earlier analysis of roughly 590 of the donors excluded any sequence lacking an unambiguous match to a single V gene segment. In an earlier analysis of almost 600 of the donors, a V segment was called functional when productive rearrangements were above 56.7%, and segregating when the standard deviation between donors exceeded 5%. A statistical classification framework was built for diagnosing cytomegalovirus status from the catalog of TCR beta chain sequences. In a later analysis, TCR nucleotide sequences were compared against IMGT/GENE-DB human TR gene sequences so that V and J genes could be assigned. In a later analysis, CDR3 sequences and most-parsimonious VDJ recombination scenarios were assigned using the TCRdist pipeline. In a later analysis, each TCR beta chain was defined by its CDR3 amino acid sequence together with its V-gene family, and reads lacking a unique V-gene family were excluded. In a later analysis, approximately 590 highly shared, low-generation-probability nucleotide sequences were removed to address suspected cross-contamination and a sequencing artifact. For each public chain, a later analysis derived a clonal expansion index from normalized ranks of inferred template counts within each repertoire. In a later analysis, generation probabilities were computed using a VDJ recombination model fitted to out-of-frame rearrangements, and the results were checked against IGoR. Hypergeometric tests were used in a later analysis to score TCR-TCR, TCR-HLA and TCR-CMV co-occurrence, with a repertoire-size bias correction applied to the TCR pairs. In a later analysis, false discovery rates were estimated by permuting HLA or CMV assignments 20 times. In a later analysis, co-occurring TCRs were grouped with DBSCAN, and TCRdist sequence similarity was added when clustering was performed within HLA-allele-positive subsets. For co-occurrence clustering, repertoires with fewer than 30,000 or more than 120,000 public chains were excluded, along with roughly 5 repertoires with anomalous nucleotide sharing. TCRdb holds this immuneACCESS table with in-frame rearrangements only. Some clones are missing; in checked studies, unresolved V genes explain under half, and the rest has no known cause. The D gene and trimming were derived from the DNA, and the V and J assignments and clone size from that table. Here the sample has about 130,000 clones; approximately 80% occur a single time. Approximately 2.1% of the sample is taken by the ten largest.

The cohort comprised some 730 healthy bone marrow donors. Cohort members were all nominally healthy when sampled, although unrecorded immune exposures were likely present. The donor tested CMV seronegative and was one of the 352 seronegative cohort members. Each donor provided a peripheral blood sample, and peripheral blood mononuclear cells were used for TCR beta sequencing. Genomic DNA extraction from the blood cell samples was performed with the Qiagen DNeasy Blood Extraction Kit. The chain couples TRBV9 to TRBJ2-3; TRBD2 matches 9 bases in the middle. This clonotype originated in a man aged 30 to 39 in good health and CMV-seronegative. Sample: PBMCs. CDR3 region: CASSVSSGRSGTDTQYF. At the DNA level, the sequence is TGTGCCAGCAGCGTTTCCAGCGGGAGGAGCGGCACAGATACGCAGTATTTT. The CDR3 plus the reference TRBV9 and TRBJ2-3 genes for the other parts give the full variable domain: DSGVTQTPKHLITATGQRVTLRCSPRSGDLSVYWYQQSLDQGLQFLIQYYNGEERAKGNILERFSAQQFPDLHSELNLSSLELGDSALYFCASSVSSGRSGTDTQYFGPGTRLTVL.